This entry concerns a single T cell receptor beta chain. Its antigen is not known. An approximately 9.8 ml volume of fresh peripheral blood provided the PBMCs. The CDR3 consists of 16 residues. Germline CDR1 MDHEN, CDR2 SYDVKM. The junction had 7 bases not matched to a gene; V was cut back by 4 bases and J by 3 bases. Amplified TCR beta CDR3 regions came from RNA transcripts. The HTBI primer set was used in a first-round RT-PCR of the TCR CDR3. TCRdb analysed the multiplex PCR reads with MiXCR anew, one entry per CDR3 protein. The profile shows some 560,000 distinct CDR3 sequences, around 15% of them singletons. This sample is part of a study of T cells in Graves' hyperthyroidism and ophthalmopathy. Study in general: Initial diagnosis, before any treatment, was when peripheral blood was collected. Study conclusions and caveats: Progression to ophthalmopathy was predicted a median of about six months early.

The specimen sequenced was blood. The origin of this receptor is a woman aged 40-49 years with Graves' hyperthyroidism. The V gene is TRBV28, the J gene TRBJ2-1, with 9 bases matching TRBD1. The CDR3 bases are TGTGCCAGCAGTTCCCGAACAGGGGGCGACTACAATGAGCAGTTCTTC. Its translation: CASSSRTGGDYNEQFF. The full variable domain, its missing parts supplied by reference TRBV28 and TRBJ2-1, is DVKVTQSSRYLVKRTGEKVFLECVQDMDHENMFWYRQDPGLGLRLIYFSYDVKMKEKGDIPEGYSVSREKKERFSLILESASTNQTSMYLCASSSRTGGDYNEQFFGPGTRLTVL.